This T cell receptor beta chain was sequenced during a study of blood T cell repertoires in COVID-19. The V gene lost 5 bases and the J gene lost 8 bases, with 9 bases spanning the gap. Germline CDR1 and CDR2: MNHNY and SVGAGI (reference sequence). This CDR3 is 12 amino acids long. As processed by the authors: Estimation of nucleated cell counts relied on the amplification of reference gene primers. The assay was immunoSEQ multiplex PCR, and TCRdb's table has in-frame clones only and misses some. The V and J calls and the clone size are those of that table, but D and trimming were determined from the DNA. The sample holds about 300,000 clones; about 90% are singletons and the top ten take just under 6.5%.

Sequencing was carried out using peripheral blood. The source is a woman aged 45 to 65 with COVID-19, enrolled during active disease. The V call is TRBV6-6, the J call TRBJ2-2, with no clear D. This CDR3 is CASSPRAGELFF. CDR3 DNA: TGTGCCAGCAGTCCCCGAGCGGGGGAGCTGTTTTTT.